The entry below describes one T cell receptor (beta chain). Trimming took off 6 bases at V and 5 bases at J, with 11 bases between the two ends. The CDR3 runs to 13 residues. The germline V gene has CDR1 SQVTM and CDR2 ANQGSEA. The data derive from a study of glioma-infiltrating T cells after dendritic cell vaccination. The time point is: after dendritic cell vaccination, including at tumor progression/relapse. The assay was immunoSEQ multiplex PCR, and TCRdb's table has in-frame clones only and misses some. The sample has roughly 80,000 clones, over 75% seen once. The genes are TRBV29-1 and TRBJ1-6, with D perhaps TRBD1 (5 bases). This receptor was identified in a human donor with glioblastoma. This specimen consisted of blood, obtained after dendritic cell vaccination. Here the CDR3 DNA reads TGCAGCGTCCTGACAGAAAATAATTCACCCCTCCACTTT. Residues: CSVLTENNSPLHF.